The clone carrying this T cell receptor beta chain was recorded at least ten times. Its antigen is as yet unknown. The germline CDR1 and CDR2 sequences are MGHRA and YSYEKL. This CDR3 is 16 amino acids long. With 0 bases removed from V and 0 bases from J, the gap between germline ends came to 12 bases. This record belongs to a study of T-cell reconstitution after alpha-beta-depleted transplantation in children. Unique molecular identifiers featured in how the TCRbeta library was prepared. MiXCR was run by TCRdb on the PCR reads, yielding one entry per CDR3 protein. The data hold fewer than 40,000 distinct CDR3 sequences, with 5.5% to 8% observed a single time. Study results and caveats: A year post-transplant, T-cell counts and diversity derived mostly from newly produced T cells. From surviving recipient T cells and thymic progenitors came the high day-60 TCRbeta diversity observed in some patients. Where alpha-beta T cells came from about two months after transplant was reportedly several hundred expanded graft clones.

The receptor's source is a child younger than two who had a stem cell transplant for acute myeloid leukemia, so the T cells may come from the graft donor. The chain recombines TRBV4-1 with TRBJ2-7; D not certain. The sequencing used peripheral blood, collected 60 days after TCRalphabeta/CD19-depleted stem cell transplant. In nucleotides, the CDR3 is TGCGCCAGCAGCCAAGATTTTGGGCCTAACTCCTACGAGCAGTACTTC. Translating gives CASSQDFGPNSYEQYF.